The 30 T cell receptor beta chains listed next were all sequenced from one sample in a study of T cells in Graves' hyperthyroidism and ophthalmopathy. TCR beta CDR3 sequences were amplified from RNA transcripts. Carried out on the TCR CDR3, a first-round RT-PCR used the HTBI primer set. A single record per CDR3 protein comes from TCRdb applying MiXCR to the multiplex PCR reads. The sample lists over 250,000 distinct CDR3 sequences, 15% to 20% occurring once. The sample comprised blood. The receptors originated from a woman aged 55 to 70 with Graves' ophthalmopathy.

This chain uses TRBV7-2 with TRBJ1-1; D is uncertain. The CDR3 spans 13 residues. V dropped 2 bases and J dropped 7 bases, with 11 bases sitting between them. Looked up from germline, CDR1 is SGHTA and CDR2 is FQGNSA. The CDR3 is CASSLSGTLEAFF. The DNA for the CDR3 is TGTGCCAGCAGCTTATCGGGTACGCTTGAAGCTTTCTTT.

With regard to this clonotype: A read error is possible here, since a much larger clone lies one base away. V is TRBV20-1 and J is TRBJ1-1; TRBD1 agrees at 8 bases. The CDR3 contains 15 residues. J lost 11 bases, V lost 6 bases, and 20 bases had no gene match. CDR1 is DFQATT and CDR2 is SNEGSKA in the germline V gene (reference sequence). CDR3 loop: CSATSARQGFVGAFF. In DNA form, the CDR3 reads TGCAGTGCCACATCAGCGAGACAGGGGTTTGTGGGGGCTTTCTTT.

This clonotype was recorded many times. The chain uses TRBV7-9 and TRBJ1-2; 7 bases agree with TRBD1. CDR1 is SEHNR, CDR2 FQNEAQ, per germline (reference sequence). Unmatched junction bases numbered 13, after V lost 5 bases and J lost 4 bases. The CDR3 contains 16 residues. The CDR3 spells CASSVGTAQSSYGYTF. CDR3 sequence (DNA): TGTGCCAGCAGCGTGGGGACAGCACAAAGTTCCTATGGCTACACCTTC.

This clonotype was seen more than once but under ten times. The CDR3 is CASRSQTGRGNTIYF. The DNA for the CDR3 is TGCGCCAGCAGGAGCCAGACAGGGAGAGGAAACACCATATATTTT. V usage is TRBV5-1 and J usage is TRBJ1-3; 7 bases map to TRBD1. This CDR3 has 15 residues. Trimming took 5 bases from V and 4 from J; bases not matched to a gene: 9. Germline V gene data show CDR1 as SGHRS and CDR2 as YFSETQ.

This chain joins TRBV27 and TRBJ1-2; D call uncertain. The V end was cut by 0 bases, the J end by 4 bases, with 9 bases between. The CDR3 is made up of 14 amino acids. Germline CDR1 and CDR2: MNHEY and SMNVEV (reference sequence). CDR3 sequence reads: CASSLSPGSYGYTF. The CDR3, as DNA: TGTGCCAGCAGTTTATCACCGGGTTCCTATGGCTACACCTTC.

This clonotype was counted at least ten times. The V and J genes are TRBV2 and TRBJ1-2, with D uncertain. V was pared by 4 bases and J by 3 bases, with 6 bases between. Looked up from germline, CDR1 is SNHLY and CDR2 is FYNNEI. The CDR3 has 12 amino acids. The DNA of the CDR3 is TGTGCCAGCAGTGCGGAGGACTATGGCTACACCTTC. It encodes CASSAEDYGYTF. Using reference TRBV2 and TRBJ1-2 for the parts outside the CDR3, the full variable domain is EPEVTQTPSHQVTQMGQEVILRCVPISNHLYFYWYRQILGQKVEFLVSFYNNEISEKSEIFDDQFSVERPDGSNFTLKIRSTKLEDSAMYFCASSAEDYGYTFGSGTRLTVV.

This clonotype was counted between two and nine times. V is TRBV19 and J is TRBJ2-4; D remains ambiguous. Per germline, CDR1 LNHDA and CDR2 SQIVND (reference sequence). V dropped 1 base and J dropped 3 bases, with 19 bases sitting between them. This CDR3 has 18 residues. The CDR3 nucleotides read TGTGCCAGTAGTATAGTGGTGGGCCCAACCCTGGTCAAAAACATTCAGTACTTC. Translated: CASSIVVGPTLVKNIQYF.

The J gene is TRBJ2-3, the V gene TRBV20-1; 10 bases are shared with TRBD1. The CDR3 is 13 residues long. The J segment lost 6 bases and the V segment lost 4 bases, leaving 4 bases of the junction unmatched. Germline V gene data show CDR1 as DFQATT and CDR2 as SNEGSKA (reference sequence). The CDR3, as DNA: TGCAGTGCTAACCCGGACAGGGGGGATACGCAGTATTTT. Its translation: CSANPDRGDTQYF.

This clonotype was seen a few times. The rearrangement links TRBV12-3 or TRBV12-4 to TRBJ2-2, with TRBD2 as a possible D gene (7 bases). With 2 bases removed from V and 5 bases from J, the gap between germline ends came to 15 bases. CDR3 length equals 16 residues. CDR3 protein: CASSLRGARGTGELFF. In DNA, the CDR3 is TGTGCCAGCAGTTTACGGGGGGCCCGGGGTACCGGGGAGCTGTTTTTT.

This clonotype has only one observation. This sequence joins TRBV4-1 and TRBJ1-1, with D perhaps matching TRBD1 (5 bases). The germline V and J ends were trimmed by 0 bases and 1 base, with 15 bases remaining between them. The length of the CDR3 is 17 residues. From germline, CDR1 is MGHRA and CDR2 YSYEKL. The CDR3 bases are TGCGCCAGCAGCCAAGATGGGCCAGGGCGGGGGAACACTGAAGCTTTCTTT. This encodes CASSQDGPGRGNTEAFF.

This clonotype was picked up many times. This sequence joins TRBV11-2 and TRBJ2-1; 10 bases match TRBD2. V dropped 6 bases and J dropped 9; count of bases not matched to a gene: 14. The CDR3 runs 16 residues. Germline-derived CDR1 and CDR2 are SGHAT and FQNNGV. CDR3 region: CASRSSGGGRGVEQFF. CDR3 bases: TGTGCCAGCAGGTCCAGCGGGGGGGGCCGCGGGGTTGAGCAGTTCTTC.

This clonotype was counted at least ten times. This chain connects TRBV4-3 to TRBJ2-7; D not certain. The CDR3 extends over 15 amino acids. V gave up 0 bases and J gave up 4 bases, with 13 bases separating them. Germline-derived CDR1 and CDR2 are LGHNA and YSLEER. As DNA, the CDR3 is TGCGCCAGCAGCCAAGATATAGTCCAGGAATACGAGCAGTACTTC. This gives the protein CASSQDIVQEYEQYF.

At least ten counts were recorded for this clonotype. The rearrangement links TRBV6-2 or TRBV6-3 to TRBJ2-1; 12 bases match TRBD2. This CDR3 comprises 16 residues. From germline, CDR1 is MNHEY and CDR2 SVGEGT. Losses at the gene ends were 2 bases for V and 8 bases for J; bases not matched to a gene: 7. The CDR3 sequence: CASSYHSSGGADEQFF. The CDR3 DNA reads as TGTGCCAGCAGTTACCATTCTAGCGGGGGGGCCGATGAGCAGTTCTTC.

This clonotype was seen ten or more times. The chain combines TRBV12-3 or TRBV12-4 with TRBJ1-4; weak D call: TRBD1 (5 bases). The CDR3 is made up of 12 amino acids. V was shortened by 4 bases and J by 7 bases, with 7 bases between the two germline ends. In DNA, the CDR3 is TGTGCCAGCAGTTCCAGGGTTGAAAAACTGTTTTTT. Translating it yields CASSSRVEKLFF.

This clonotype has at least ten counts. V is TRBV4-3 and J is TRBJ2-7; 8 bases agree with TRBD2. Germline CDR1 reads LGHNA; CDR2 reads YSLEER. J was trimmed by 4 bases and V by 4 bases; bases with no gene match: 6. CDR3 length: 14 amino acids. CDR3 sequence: CASSPGRAGYEQYF. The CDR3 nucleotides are TGCGCCAGCAGCCCCGGGAGGGCCGGGTACGAGCAGTACTTC.

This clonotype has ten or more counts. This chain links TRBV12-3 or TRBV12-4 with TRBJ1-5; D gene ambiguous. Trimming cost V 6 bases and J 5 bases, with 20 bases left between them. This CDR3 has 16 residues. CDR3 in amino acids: CASRKPGPRDHQPQHF. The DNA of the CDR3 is TGTGCCAGCAGAAAACCCGGGCCGAGGGATCATCAGCCCCAGCATTTT.

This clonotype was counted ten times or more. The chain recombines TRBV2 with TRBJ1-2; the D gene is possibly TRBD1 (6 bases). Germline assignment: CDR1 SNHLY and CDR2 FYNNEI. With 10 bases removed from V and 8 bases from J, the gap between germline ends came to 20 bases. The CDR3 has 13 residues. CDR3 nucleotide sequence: TGTGCCACGGGGGGGCAGCCCTTATCGGGCTACACCTTC. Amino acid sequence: CATGGQPLSGYTF.

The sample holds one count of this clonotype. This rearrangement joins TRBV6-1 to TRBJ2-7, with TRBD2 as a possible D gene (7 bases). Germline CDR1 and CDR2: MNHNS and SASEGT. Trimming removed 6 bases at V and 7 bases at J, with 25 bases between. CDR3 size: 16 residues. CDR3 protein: CASRNDRGGPSHEQYF. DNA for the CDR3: TGTGCCAGCAGAAACGATAGGGGGGGCCCTTCCCATGAGCAGTACTTC.

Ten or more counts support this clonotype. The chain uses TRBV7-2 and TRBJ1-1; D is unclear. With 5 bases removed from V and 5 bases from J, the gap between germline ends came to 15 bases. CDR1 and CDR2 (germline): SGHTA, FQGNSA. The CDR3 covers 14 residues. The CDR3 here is CASSQLVLETEAFF. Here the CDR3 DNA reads TGTGCCAGCAGCCAACTCGTTTTGGAGACTGAAGCTTTCTTT.

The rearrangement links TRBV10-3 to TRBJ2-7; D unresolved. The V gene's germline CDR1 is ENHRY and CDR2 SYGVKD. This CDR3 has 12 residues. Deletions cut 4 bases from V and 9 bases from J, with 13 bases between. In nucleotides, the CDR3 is TGTGCCATCAGTGCTGGACGTTCAGGGCAGTACTTC. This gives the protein CAISAGRSGQYF.

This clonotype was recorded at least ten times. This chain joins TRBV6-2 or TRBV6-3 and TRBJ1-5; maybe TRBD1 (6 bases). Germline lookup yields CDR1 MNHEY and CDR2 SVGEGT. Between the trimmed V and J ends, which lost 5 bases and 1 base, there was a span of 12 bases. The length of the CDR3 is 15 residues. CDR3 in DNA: TGTGCCAGCAGTAAACAGGGCTTGAGCAATCAGCCCCAGCATTTT. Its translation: CASSKQGLSNQPQHF.

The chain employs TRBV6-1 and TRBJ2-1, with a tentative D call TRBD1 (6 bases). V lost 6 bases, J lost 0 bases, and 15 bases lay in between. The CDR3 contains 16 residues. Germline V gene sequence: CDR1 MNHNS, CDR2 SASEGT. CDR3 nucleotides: TGTGCCAGCAGCCAAATACAGGGTAGCTCCTACAATGAGCAGTTCTTC. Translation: CASSQIQGSSYNEQFF.

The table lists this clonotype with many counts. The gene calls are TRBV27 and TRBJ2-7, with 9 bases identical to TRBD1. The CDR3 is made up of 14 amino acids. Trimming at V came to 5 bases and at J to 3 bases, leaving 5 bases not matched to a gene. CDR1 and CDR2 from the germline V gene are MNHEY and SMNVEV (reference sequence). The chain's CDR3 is CASSKTGGNYEQYF. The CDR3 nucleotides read TGTGCCAGCAGTAAGACAGGGGGTAACTACGAGCAGTACTTC.

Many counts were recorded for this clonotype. The CDR3 reads CASSEVGGNEQFF. CDR3 sequence (DNA): TGTGCCAGCAGTGAAGTTGGGGGAAATGAGCAGTTCTTC. This chain links TRBV2 with TRBJ2-1; either TRBD1 or TRBD2 may fit D (5 bases each). CDR3 length equals 13 residues. V lost 1 base to trimming and J lost 7 bases, with 8 bases between them. Germline lookup yields CDR1 SNHLY and CDR2 FYNNEI.

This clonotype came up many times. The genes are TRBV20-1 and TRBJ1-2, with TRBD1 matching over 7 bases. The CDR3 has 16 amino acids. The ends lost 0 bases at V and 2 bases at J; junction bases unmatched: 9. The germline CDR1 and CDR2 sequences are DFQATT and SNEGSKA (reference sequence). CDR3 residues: CSARDHLGQVNYGYTF. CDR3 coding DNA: TGCAGTGCTAGAGATCATCTTGGACAGGTCAACTATGGCTACACCTTC.

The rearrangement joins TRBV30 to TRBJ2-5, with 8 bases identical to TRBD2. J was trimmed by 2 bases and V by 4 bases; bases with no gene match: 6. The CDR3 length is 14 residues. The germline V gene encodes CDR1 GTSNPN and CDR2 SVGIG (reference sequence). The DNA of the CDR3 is TGTGCCTGGATGAAGCGGGGGAGGCAAGAGACCCAGTACTTC. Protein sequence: CAWMKRGRQETQYF. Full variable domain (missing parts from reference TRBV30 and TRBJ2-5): SQTIHQWPATLVQPVGSPLSLECTVEGTSNPNLYWYRQAAGRGLQLLFYSVGIGQISSEVPQNLSASRPQDRQFILSSKKLLLSDSGFYLCAWMKRGRQETQYFGPGTRLLVL.

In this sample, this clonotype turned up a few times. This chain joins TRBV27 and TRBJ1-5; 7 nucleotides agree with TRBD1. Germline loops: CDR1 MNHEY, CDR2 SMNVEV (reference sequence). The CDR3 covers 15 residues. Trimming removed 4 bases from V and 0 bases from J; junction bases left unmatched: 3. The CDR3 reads CASSSGQISNQPQHF. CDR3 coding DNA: TGTGCCAGCAGTTCGGGACAGATTAGCAATCAGCCCCAGCATTTT.

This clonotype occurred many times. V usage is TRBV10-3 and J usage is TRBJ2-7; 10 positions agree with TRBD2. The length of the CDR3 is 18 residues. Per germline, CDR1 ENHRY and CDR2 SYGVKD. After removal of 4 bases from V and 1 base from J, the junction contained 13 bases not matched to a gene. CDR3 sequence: CAISGAGAGGPSSYEQYF. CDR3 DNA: TGTGCCATCAGTGGTGCGGGAGCGGGAGGGCCTTCTTCCTACGAGCAGTACTTC.

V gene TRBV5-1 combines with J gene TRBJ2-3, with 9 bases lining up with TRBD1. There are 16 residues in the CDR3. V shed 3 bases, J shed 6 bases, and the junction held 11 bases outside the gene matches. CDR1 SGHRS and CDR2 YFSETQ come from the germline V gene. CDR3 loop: CASSSEGDRVTDTQYF. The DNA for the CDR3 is TGCGCCAGCAGCTCCGAGGGGGACAGGGTAACTGATACGCAGTATTTT. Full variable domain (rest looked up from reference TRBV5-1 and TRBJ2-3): KAGVTQTPRYLIKTRGQQVTLSCSPISGHRSVSWYQQTPGQGLQFLFEYFSETQRNKGNFPGRFSGRQFSNSRSEMNVSTLELGDSALYLCASSSEGDRVTDTQYFGPGTRLTVL.

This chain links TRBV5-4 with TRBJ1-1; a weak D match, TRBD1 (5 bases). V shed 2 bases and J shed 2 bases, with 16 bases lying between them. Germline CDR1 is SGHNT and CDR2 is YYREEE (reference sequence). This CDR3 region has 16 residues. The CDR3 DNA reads TGTGCCAGCAGCTTTGGTGTATCCGGGGCCAACACTGAAGCTTTCTTT. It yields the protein CASSFGVSGANTEAFF.